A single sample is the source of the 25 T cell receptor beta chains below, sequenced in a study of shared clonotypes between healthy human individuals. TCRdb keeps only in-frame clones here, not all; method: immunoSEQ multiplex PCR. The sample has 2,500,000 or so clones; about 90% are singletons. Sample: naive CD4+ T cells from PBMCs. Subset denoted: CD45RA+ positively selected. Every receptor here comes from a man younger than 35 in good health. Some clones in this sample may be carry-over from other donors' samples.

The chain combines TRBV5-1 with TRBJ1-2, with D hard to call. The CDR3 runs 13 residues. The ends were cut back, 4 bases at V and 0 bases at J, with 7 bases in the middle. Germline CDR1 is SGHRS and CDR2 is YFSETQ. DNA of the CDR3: TGCGCCAGCAGCACGGTTCCTAACTATGGCTACACCTTC. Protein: CASSTVPNYGYTF. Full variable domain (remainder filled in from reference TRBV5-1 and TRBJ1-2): KAGVTQTPRYLIKTRGQQVTLSCSPISGHRSVSWYQQTPGQGLQFLFEYFSETQRNKGNFPGRFSGRQFSNSRSEMNVSTLELGDSALYLCASSTVPNYGYTFGSGTRLTVV.

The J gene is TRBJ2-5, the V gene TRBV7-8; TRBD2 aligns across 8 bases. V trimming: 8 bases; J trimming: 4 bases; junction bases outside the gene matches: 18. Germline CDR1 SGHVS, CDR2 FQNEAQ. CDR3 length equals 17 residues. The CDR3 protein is CASSGGQSGSKGETQYF. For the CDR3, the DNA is TGTGCCAGCTCGGGGGGGCAGAGCGGGAGTAAGGGAGAGACCCAGTACTTC.

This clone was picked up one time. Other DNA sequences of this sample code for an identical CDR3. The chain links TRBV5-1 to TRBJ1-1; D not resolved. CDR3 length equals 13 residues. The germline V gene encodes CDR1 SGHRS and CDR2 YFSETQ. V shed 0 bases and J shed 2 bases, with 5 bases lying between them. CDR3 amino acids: CASSLVINTEAFF. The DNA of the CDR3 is TGCGCCAGCAGCTTGGTAATTAACACTGAAGCTTTCTTT.

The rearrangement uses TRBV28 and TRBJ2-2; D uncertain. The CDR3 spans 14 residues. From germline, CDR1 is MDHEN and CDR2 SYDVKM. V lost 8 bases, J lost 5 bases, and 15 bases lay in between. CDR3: CASRRSQSTGELFF. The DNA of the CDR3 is TGTGCCAGCCGTAGGAGCCAGAGTACCGGGGAGCTGTTTTTT.

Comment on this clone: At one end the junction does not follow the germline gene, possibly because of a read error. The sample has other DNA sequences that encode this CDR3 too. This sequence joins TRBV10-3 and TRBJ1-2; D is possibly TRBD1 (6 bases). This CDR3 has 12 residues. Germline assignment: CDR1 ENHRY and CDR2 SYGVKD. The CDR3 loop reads CAITSDSYGYTF. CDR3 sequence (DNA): TGCGCCATCACATCGGACAGCTACGGCTACACCTTC.

The CDR3 bases are TGCAGCGTTCGACAGGGGGGAATCGACGGGGAGCTGTTTTTT. This sequence encodes CSVRQGGIDGELFF. This rearrangement joins TRBV29-1 to TRBJ2-2; 9 nucleotides agree with TRBD1. V lost 5 bases, J lost 7 bases, and 8 bases stayed unmatched. Per germline, CDR1 SQVTM and CDR2 ANQGSEA. The CDR3 is 14 amino acids.

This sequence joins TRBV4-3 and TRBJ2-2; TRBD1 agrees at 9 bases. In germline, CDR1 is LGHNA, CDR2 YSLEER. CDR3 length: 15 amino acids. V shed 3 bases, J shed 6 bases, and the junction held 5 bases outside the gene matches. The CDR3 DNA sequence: TGCGCCAGCAGCCAGGAGACAGGGGGGTCCGGGGAGCTGTTTTTT. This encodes CASSQETGGSGELFF.

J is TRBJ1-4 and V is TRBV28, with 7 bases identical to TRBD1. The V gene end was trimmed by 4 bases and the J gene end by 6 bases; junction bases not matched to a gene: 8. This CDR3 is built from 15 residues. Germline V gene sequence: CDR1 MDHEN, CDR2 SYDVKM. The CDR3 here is CASSSPGGSDEKLFF. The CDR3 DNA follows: TGTGCCAGCAGTTCACCAGGGGGATCGGATGAAAAACTGTTTTTT.

The CDR3 reads CAWSRNPGTEYGYTF. CDR3 nucleotide sequence: TGTGCCTGGAGTCGGAACCCCGGGACGGAATATGGCTACACCTTC. V gene TRBV30 combines with J gene TRBJ1-2, with a weak D call TRBD1 (5 bases). The CDR3 contains 15 residues. Germline V CDR1 and CDR2: GTSNPN, SVGIG (reference sequence). V shed 2 bases and J shed 5 bases, with 18 bases lying between them.

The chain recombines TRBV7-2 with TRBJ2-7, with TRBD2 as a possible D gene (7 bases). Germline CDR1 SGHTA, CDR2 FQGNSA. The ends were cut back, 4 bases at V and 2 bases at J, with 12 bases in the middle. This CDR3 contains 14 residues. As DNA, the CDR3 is TGTGCCAGCAGCTCCCCGGGGGGCCCCTACGAGCAGTACTTC. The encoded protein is CASSSPGGPYEQYF.

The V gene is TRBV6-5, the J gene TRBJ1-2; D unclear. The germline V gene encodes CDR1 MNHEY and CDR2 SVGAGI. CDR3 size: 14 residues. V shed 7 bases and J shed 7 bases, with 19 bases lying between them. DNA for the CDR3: TGTGCCAGCACTCTTTTTGAGGCGTTGGTTGGCTACACCTTC. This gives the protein CASTLFEALVGYTF.

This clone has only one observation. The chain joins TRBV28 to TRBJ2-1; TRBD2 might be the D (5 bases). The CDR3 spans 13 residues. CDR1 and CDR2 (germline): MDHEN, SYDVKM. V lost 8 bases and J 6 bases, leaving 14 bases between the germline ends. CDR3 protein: CASCPGVGNEQFF. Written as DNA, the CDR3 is TGTGCCAGCTGCCCCGGGGTGGGCAATGAGCAGTTCTTC.

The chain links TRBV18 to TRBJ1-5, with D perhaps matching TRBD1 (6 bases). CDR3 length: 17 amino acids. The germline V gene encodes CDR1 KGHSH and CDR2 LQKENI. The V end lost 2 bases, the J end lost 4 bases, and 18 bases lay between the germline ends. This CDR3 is CASSPIQGQGWNQPQHF. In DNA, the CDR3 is TGTGCCAGCTCACCAATCCAAGGGCAGGGGTGGAATCAGCCCCAGCATTTT.

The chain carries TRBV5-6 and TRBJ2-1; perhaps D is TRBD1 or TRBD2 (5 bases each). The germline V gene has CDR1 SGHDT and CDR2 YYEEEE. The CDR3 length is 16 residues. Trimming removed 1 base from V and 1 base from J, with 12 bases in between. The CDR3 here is CASSLYGTESYNEQFF. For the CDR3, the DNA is TGTGCCAGCAGCTTGTACGGGACGGAGTCCTACAATGAGCAGTTCTTC.

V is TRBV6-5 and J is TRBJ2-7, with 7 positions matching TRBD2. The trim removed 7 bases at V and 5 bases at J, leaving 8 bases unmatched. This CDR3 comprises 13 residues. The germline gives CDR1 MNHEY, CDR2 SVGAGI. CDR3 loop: CASTPAGLNEQYF. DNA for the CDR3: TGTGCCAGCACCCCAGCGGGGCTCAACGAGCAGTACTTC.

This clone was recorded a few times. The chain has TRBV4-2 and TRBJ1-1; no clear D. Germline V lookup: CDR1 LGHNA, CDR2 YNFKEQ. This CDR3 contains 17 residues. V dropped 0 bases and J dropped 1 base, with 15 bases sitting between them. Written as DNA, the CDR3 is TGTGCCAGCAGCCAAGATTCGAGTTCGAGCGGGAACACTGAAGCTTTCTTT. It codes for CASSQDSSSSGNTEAFF.

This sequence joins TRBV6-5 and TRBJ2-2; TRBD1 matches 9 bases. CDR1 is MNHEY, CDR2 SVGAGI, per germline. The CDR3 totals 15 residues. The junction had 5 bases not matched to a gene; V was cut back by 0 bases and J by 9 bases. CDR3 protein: CASSYSGTGHRELFF. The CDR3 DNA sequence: TGTGCCAGCAGTTACTCGGGGACAGGGCACCGGGAGCTGTTTTTT.

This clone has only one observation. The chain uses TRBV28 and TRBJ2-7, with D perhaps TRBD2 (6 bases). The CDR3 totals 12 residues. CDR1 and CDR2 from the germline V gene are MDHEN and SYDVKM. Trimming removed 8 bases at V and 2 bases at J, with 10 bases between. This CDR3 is CASHGGTYEQYF. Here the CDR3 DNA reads TGTGCCAGCCATGGCGGGACCTACGAGCAGTACTTC.

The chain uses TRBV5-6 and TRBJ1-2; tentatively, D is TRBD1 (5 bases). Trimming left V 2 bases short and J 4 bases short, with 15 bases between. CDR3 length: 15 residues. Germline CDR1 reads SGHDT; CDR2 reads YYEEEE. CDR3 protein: CASSFLSAGTYGYTF. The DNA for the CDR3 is TGTGCCAGCAGCTTCCTCTCTGCCGGGACCTATGGCTACACCTTC.

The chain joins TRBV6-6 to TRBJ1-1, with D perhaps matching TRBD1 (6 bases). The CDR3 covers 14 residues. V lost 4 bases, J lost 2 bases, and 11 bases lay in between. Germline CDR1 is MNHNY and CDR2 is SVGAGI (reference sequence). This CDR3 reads CASSSTGLNTEAFF. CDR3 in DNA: TGTGCCAGCAGTTCGACAGGACTAAACACTGAAGCTTTCTTT.

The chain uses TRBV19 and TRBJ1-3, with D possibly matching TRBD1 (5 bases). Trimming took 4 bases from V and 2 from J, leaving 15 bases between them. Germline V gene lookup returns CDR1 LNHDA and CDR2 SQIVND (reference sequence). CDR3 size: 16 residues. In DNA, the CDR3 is TGTGCCAGTAGTAACGCGATGAGGGGCCCTGGAAACACCATATATTTT. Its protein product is CASSNAMRGPGNTIYF.

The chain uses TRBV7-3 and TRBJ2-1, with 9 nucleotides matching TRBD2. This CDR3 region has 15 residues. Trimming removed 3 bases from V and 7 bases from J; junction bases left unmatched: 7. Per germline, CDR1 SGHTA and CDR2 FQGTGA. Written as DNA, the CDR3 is TGTGCCAGCAGCTTGGATAGCGGGAGCTGGAATGAGCAGTTCTTC. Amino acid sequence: CASSLDSGSWNEQFF.

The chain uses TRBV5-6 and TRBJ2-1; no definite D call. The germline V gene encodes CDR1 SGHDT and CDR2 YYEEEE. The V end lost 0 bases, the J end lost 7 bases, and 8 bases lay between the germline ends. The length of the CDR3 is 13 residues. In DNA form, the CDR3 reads TGTGCCAGCAGCTTGGGGCCAGCTAATGAGCAGTTCTTC. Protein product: CASSLGPANEQFF.

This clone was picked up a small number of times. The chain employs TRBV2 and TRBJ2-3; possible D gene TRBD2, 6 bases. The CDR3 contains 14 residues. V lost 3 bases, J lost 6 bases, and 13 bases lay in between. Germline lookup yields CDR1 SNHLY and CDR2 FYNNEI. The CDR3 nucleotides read TGTGCCAGCAGTGAGGCGGGACTCGCCGATACGCAGTATTTT. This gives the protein CASSEAGLADTQYF.

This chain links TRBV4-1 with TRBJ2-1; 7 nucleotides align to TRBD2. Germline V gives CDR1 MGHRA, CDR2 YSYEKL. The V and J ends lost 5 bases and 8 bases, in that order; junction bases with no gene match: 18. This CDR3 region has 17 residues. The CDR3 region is CASSKTPGLPSVDEQFF. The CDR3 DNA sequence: TGCGCCAGCAGCAAAACTCCGGGACTACCATCGGTTGATGAGCAGTTCTTC.